This is a list of T cell receptor beta chains from one sample in a study of blood T cells in healthy people across ages. TCRdb called the 5' RACE reads again in MiXCR, with one record for every CDR3 protein. The table has over 950,000 distinct CDR3 sequences, about 51% seen once; the top ten hold around a fifth. The source material was blood. These receptors were taken from a woman in her sixties in good health. Both conserved end residues are trimmed from each CDR3. Each record gives: V gene, J gene, CDR3 protein.

TRBV30,TRBJ1-2,AWTSRWRVYGYT
TRBV21-1,TRBJ2-7,ASSKVNRKNWSSYEQY
TRBV5-1,TRBJ2-1,ASSLKGLWGEQF
TRBV27,TRBJ2-7,ASSLPRDGRREQY
TRBV7-2,TRBJ2-5,ASSYGGAGETQY
TRBV6-5,TRBJ1-1,ASSDTSGNTEAF
TRBV15,TRBJ1-2,ATSRDLDRPRSGYT
TRBV12-3/TRBV12-4,TRBJ2-2,ASSYLLAGSGELF
TRBV12-3/TRBV12-4,TRBJ2-3,ASSPTGITTDTQY
TRBV20-1,TRBJ2-7,SARAGGGPYEQY
TRBV19,TRBJ2-1,ASSPSSGNLLHEQF